The T cell receptor (beta chain) described here comes from a study of T cell changes during pregnancy in multiple sclerosis. With 6 bases removed from V and 8 bases from J, the gap between germline ends came to 19 bases. Germline values: CDR1 SGHTA, CDR2 FQGNSA. The CDR3 contains 15 residues. Some clones are missing from TCRdb's copy, which holds only in-frame ones; the method was immunoSEQ multiplex PCR. The table lists roughly 93,000 clones, 80% to 95% of them singletons, with just over 2% in the top ten. J is TRBJ1-4 and V is TRBV7-2; possibly TRBD1 for D (6 bases). This TCR was recovered from a female donor with multiple sclerosis, enrolled in a pregnancy study. The sequencing here drew on peripheral blood, taken after pregnancy. CDR3 amino acids: CASRPPGGIAEKLFF. CDR3 bases: TGTGCCAGCAGGCCCCCGGGGGGCATCGCGGAAAAACTGTTTTTT.